This TCR beta chain was sequenced in a study of cytomegalovirus exposure and HLA in healthy donors. Vbeta (60) and Jbeta (13) primers were used in the PCR. Sequencing used immunoSEQ multiplex PCR; TCRdb keeps in-frame clones, though not all of them. There are roughly 130,000 clones in the sample; around 77% occur only once, and approximately 0.9% lies in the top ten. Per the germline V gene, CDR1 is MNHEY and CDR2 is SVGAGI. This CDR3 contains 15 residues. V lost 6 bases and J 8 bases, leaving 22 bases between the germline ends. Turning to this clone: Its target is unknown.

General study points: A few of the chains that were CMV-associated were confirmed in vitro to be specific for CMV antigens. DRB1 had the most TCR associations and HLA-C the fewest, a later analysis found, with rates varying by HLA locus. TCR beta chains associated with HLA were, in a later analysis, more clonally expanded than equally common others. Accurate prediction of HLA-A and HLA-B alleles (for most subjects) was reportedly achieved from TCR beta sequences.

The receptor's source is a man younger than 35 in good health and CMV-seronegative. Sequencing used PBMCs. The gene calls are TRBV6-5 and TRBJ1-2; D call uncertain. The CDR3 DNA is TGTGCCAGCAGATCGGCGGCCACCAACCGGCGGGGCTACACCTTC. Encoded protein: CASRSAATNRRGYTF.